Each of the 31 T cell receptor beta chains below was sequenced from the same sample in a study of blood T cell dynamics during melanoma immunotherapy. This sample's time point: week 3, after first cycle of checkpoint inhibitor. Generated by immunoSEQ multiplex PCR, the TCRdb table keeps only in-frame clones and is missing some. Here the sample spans some 5,900 clones, approximately 83% being singletons. The material was blood, obtained from a patient treated with checkpoint blockade. These TCRs come from a human donor with melanoma.

The chain links TRBV2 to TRBJ1-6; 10 nucleotides match TRBD1. CDR3 size: 15 residues. V lost 6 bases to trimming and J lost 13 bases; unmatched junction nucleotides: 12. Germline V lookup: CDR1 SNHLY, CDR2 FYNNEI. The CDR3: CASRGGTGALSPLHF. DNA of the CDR3: TGTGCCAGCAGGGGAGGGACAGGGGCCCTTTCTCCCCTCCACTTT.

The V gene is TRBV7-8, the J gene TRBJ1-2; 7 nucleotides align to TRBD1. In germline, CDR1 is SGHVS, CDR2 FQNEAQ. Trimming removed 4 bases from V and 4 bases from J; junction bases left unmatched: 18. CDR3 length equals 18 residues. The CDR3 spells CASSWGVDDRVFSYGYTF. CDR3 nucleotides: TGTGCCAGCAGCTGGGGGGTGGATGACAGGGTATTTTCCTATGGCTACACCTTC.

This sequence joins TRBV27 and TRBJ1-5; 10 nucleotides align to TRBD1. This CDR3 region has 16 residues. With V trimmed by 2 bases and J by 4 bases, 5 bases remained unmatched. Per germline, CDR1 MNHEY and CDR2 SMNVEV (reference sequence). CDR3 residues: CASSLGGTGANQPQHF. In nucleotides, the CDR3 is TGTGCCAGCAGTTTAGGGGGGACAGGGGCTAATCAGCCCCAGCATTTT.

The rearrangement links TRBV27 to TRBJ2-7; TRBD2 aligns across 13 bases. The CDR3 length is 13 residues. Germline V lookup: CDR1 MNHEY, CDR2 SMNVEV (reference sequence). V trimming: 9 bases; J trimming: 4 bases; junction bases outside the gene matches: 3. CDR3 coding DNA: TGTGCCAGTCGGACTAGCGGGAGTTACGAGCAGTACTTC. It encodes CASRTSGSYEQYF.

The CDR3 loop is CASSQEGGINYGYTF. As DNA, the CDR3 is TGTGCCAGCAGCCAAGAGGGCGGGATAAACTATGGCTACACCTTC. This sequence joins TRBV4-2 and TRBJ1-2; D not resolved. The CDR3 consists of 15 residues. Germline-derived CDR1 and CDR2 are LGHNA and YNFKEQ. V lost 0 bases and J lost 2, with 10 bases in between.

This chain links TRBV5-6 with TRBJ1-4; 8 nucleotides match TRBD1. The CDR3 is 16 residues long. Germline CDR1 SGHDT, CDR2 YYEEEE. V gave up 3 bases and J gave up 5 bases; unmatched junction bases: 9. The CDR3, as DNA: TGTGCCAGCAGCTCCACAAACCGGGACAGGAATGAAAAACTGTTTTTT. This codes for CASSSTNRDRNEKLFF.

In this sample, this clone turned up a few times. The chain employs TRBV10-1 and TRBJ1-3; possibly TRBD1 for D (5 bases). The V and J ends lost 7 bases and 0 bases respectively, with 22 bases between them. This CDR3 is 18 amino acids long. CDR1 is WNHNN and CDR2 is SYGVQD in the germline V gene (reference sequence). CDR3 nucleotides: TGCGCCAGCACTGGACCCGCGAGGGACGGTTCCTCTGGAAACACCATATATTTT. Its translation is CASTGPARDGSSGNTIYF.

The CDR3 sequence is CASSRKNTIYF. The CDR3, as DNA: TGTGCCAGCAGCAGAAAAAACACCATATATTTT. V and J are TRBV21-1 and TRBJ1-3. TRBV21-1 is a pseudogene segment. This CDR3 has 11 residues.

V usage is TRBV25-1 and J usage is TRBJ2-7, with a weak D call TRBD2 (6 bases). This CDR3 has 12 amino acids. The V gene's germline CDR1 is MGHDK and CDR2 SYGVNS. Trimming shortened V by 8 bases and J by 3 bases, and 11 bases separated the two germline ends. CDR3 protein: CASARGSYEQYF. In DNA form, the CDR3 reads TGTGCCAGCGCGCGGGGCAGCTACGAGCAGTACTTC.

The chain has TRBV10-2 and TRBJ2-7; D tentatively reads TRBD1 or TRBD2 (6 bases each). Germline lookup yields CDR1 WSHSY and CDR2 SAAADI. The V gene lost 5 bases and the J gene lost 1 base, with 15 bases spanning the gap. CDR3 size: 15 residues. The CDR3 sequence: CASSWVGGQSYEQYF. In nucleotides, the CDR3 is TGCGCCAGCAGTTGGGTAGGGGGGCAGTCCTACGAGCAGTACTTC.

The genes are TRBV7-6 and TRBJ1-1; D possibly corresponds to TRBD1 (5 bases). From germline, CDR1 is SGHVS and CDR2 FNYEAQ. This CDR3 contains 15 residues. Trimming left V 3 bases short and J 5 bases short, with 16 bases between. The DNA of the CDR3 is TGTGCCAGCAGCTTGGGGGGGGGAATAGCGACTGAAGCTTTCTTT. This gives the protein CASSLGGGIATEAFF.

This clone showed up just once. The chain couples TRBV5-1 to TRBJ2-7, with TRBD1 matching over 8 bases. The CDR3 is made up of 14 amino acids. CDR1 is SGHRS, CDR2 YFSETQ, per germline. The V segment lost 4 bases and the J segment 0 bases; nucleotides outside the gene matches: 3. The DNA for the CDR3 is TGCGCCAGCAGCGCGGGGACAGGCTCCTACGAGCAGTACTTC. Amino acid sequence: CASSAGTGSYEQYF.

This chain uses TRBV28 with TRBJ1-1; D is unclear. Per the germline V gene, CDR1 is MDHEN and CDR2 is SYDVKM. The CDR3 totals 14 residues. Between the trimmed V and J ends, which lost 2 bases and 3 bases, there was a span of 10 bases. For the CDR3, the DNA is TGTGCCAGCAGTTTACGGTACAGCTACACTGAAGCTTTCTTT. Amino acid sequence: CASSLRYSYTEAFF.

The genes are TRBV6-5 and TRBJ2-7, with D perhaps TRBD2 (6 bases). This CDR3 is built from 14 residues. Between the trimmed V and J ends, which lost 7 bases and 4 bases, there was a span of 17 bases. Germline CDR1 reads MNHEY; CDR2 reads SVGAGI. The CDR3 nucleotides read TGTGCCAGCACCCAGACTAGTTTTAATTACGAGCAGTACTTC. Residues: CASTQTSFNYEQYF.

The chain employs TRBV15 and TRBJ2-2; the D call may be TRBD1 or TRBD2 (7 bases each). The germline V and J ends were trimmed by 0 bases and 3 bases, with 23 bases remaining between them. Per germline, CDR1 LNHNV and CDR2 YYDKDF (reference sequence). The CDR3 sequence is 20 residues long. Here the CDR3 reads CATSRDRGDRTYFYTGELFF. DNA of the CDR3: TGTGCCACCAGCAGAGACCGGGGGGACAGAACGTACTTCTACACCGGGGAGCTGTTTTTT. Full variable domain (remainder filled in from reference TRBV15 and TRBJ2-2): DAMVIQNPRYQVTQFGKPVTLSCSQTLNHNVMYWYQQKSSQAPKLLFHYYDKDFNNEADTPDNFQSRRPNTSFCFLDIRSPGLGDTAMYLCATSRDRGDRTYFYTGELFFGEGSRLTVL.

The chain combines TRBV7-8 with TRBJ1-1; no definite D call. V lost 0 bases, J lost 1 base, and 6 bases lay in between. This CDR3 region has 14 residues. The germline gives CDR1 SGHVS, CDR2 FQNEAQ. CDR3 nucleotide sequence: TGTGCCAGCAGCTTAGCGGCACAGAACACTGAAGCTTTCTTT. Its translation: CASSLAAQNTEAFF.

This clone was detected only a few times. The chain joins TRBV19 to TRBJ2-7; 9 nucleotides match TRBD2. This CDR3 comprises 14 residues. After removal of 6 bases from V and 2 bases from J, the junction contained 5 bases not matched to a gene. Germline-derived CDR1 and CDR2 are LNHDA and SQIVND (reference sequence). The DNA for the CDR3 is TGTGCCAGTAGGGACCTAGCGGGGACCTACGAGCAGTACTTC. This encodes CASRDLAGTYEQYF.

V is TRBV20-1 and J is TRBJ1-2; D uncertain. Germline CDR1 and CDR2: DFQATT and SNEGSKA (reference sequence). Trimming shortened V by 5 bases and J by 4 bases, and 8 bases separated the two germline ends. The CDR3 consists of 11 residues. CDR3 residues: CSASRIYGYTF. CDR3 coding DNA: TGCAGTGCTTCCCGGATCTATGGCTACACCTTC.

This chain joins TRBV21-1 and TRBJ2-7; the table's D call TRBD2 went unverified against the DNA. TRBV21-1 is a recognized pseudogene. The CDR3 contains 19 residues. The CDR3 spells CASSSKRELGPPWVYEQYF. For the CDR3, the DNA is TGTGCCAGCAGCTCCAAAAGGGAGTTGGGCCCCCCGTGGGTCTACGAGCAGTACTTC.

The chain combines TRBV5-5 with TRBJ2-7; 8 positions agree with TRBD2. The CDR3 has 14 residues. With 5 bases clipped from V and 3 bases from J, the junction kept 7 bases outside the gene matches. Germline V gene sequence: CDR1 SGHKS, CDR2 YYEKEE (reference sequence). CDR3 in amino acids: CASRGSGGIYEQYF. DNA for the CDR3: TGTGCCAGCAGGGGGAGCGGGGGCATCTACGAGCAGTACTTC.

The chain carries TRBV18 and TRBJ1-1; D perhaps matches TRBD1 (6 bases). Trimming took 0 bases from V and 5 from J, leaving 13 bases between them. The germline gives CDR1 KGHSH, CDR2 LQKENI. There are 15 residues in the CDR3. The CDR3 spells CASSPPARGKTEAFF. The DNA for the CDR3 is TGTGCCAGCTCACCACCGGCCAGGGGAAAGACTGAAGCTTTCTTT.

The chain has TRBV27 and TRBJ1-3; D perhaps matches TRBD1 (5 bases). The V gene's germline CDR1 is MNHEY and CDR2 SMNVEV (reference sequence). Trimming left V 2 bases short and J 4 bases short, with 21 bases between. CDR3 length: 18 residues. The CDR3 loop reads CASSLRGTARGAGNTIYF. The CDR3 DNA sequence: TGTGCCAGCAGTTTAAGGGGCACAGCCAGAGGCGCGGGAAACACCATATATTTT.

CDR3 sequence (DNA): TGTGCCTGGAGTGTACGGGAAAGAGGCGGGAAGTACGAGCAGTACTTC. Translation gives CAWSVRERGGKYEQYF. The chain links TRBV30 to TRBJ2-7, with D possibly being TRBD2 (6 bases). The V end lost 0 bases, the J end lost 4 bases, and 19 bases lay between the germline ends. CDR1 is GTSNPN and CDR2 is SVGIG in the germline V gene (reference sequence). The CDR3 is made up of 16 amino acids. Full variable domain (rest looked up from reference TRBV30 and TRBJ2-7): SQTIHQWPATLVQPVGSPLSLECTVEGTSNPNLYWYRQAAGRGLQLLFYSVGIGQISSEVPQNLSASRPQDRQFILSSKKLLLSDSGFYLCAWSVRERGGKYEQYFGPGTRLTVT.

J is TRBJ2-7 and V is TRBV19; the match to TRBD2 covers 9 bases. This CDR3 has 14 residues. Germline V gene sequence: CDR1 LNHDA, CDR2 SQIVND (reference sequence). The ends lost 5 bases at V and 2 bases at J; junction bases unmatched: 4. The CDR3: CASSGRGGPYEQYF. Written as DNA, the CDR3 is TGTGCCAGTAGTGGGCGGGGGGGACCCTACGAGCAGTACTTC.

CDR3 bases: TGCGCCAGCAGCTTGGGGGTTGGGGCAAGCAATCAGCCCCAGCATTTT. This sequence encodes CASSLGVGASNQPQHF. The genes are TRBV5-1 and TRBJ1-5; D is perhaps TRBD1 (5 bases). V was clipped by 0 bases and J by 1 base, with 11 bases between them. CDR1 SGHRS and CDR2 YFSETQ come from the germline V gene. This CDR3 is 16 amino acids long.

V and J are TRBV6-5 and TRBJ1-2; no clear D gene. The CDR3 runs to 14 residues. Looked up from germline, CDR1 is MNHEY and CDR2 is SVGAGI. Trimming removed 5 bases from V and 4 bases from J, with 14 bases in between. The DNA for the CDR3 is TGTGCCAGCAGTGAAACTTCCGGAGGCTATGGCTACACCTTC. Its translation: CASSETSGGYGYTF.

The V gene is TRBV19, the J gene TRBJ1-2, with D perhaps TRBD1 (6 bases). CDR3 length equals 13 residues. Trimming cost V 4 bases and J 7 bases, with 13 bases left between them. Germline CDR1 is LNHDA and CDR2 is SQIVND (reference sequence). The DNA of the CDR3 is TGTGCCAGTAGTACGACAGGATACGGTGGCTACACCTTC. Encoded protein: CASSTTGYGGYTF.

This chain connects TRBV5-4 to TRBJ1-1; weak D call: TRBD1 (5 bases). The CDR3 covers 13 residues. Germline V gene sequence: CDR1 SGHNT, CDR2 YYREEE (reference sequence). V lost 1 base, J lost 4 bases, and 8 bases lay in between. For the CDR3, the DNA is TGTGCCAGCAGCTTGCAGGGAGGCACTGAAGCTTTCTTT. Its protein product is CASSLQGGTEAFF. Full variable domain (rest looked up from reference TRBV5-4 and TRBJ1-1): ETGVTQSPTHLIKTRGQQVTLRCSSQSGHNTVSWYQQALGQGPQFIFQYYREEENGRGNFPPRFSGLQFPNYSSELNVNALELDDSALYLCASSLQGGTEAFFGQGTRLTVV.

The gene calls are TRBV5-3 and TRBJ1-5; 10 positions match TRBD1. TRBV5-3 is annotated as an ORF whose role is uncertain. Trimming took 3 bases from V and 7 from J; bases not matched to a gene: 7. The CDR3 is 15 residues long. The CDR3 nucleotides are TGTGCCAGAAGCTCGGTGGGGACAGGGGTACAGCCCCAGCATTTT. It encodes CARSSVGTGVQPQHF.

V and J are TRBV7-9 and TRBJ1-2; 7 bases match TRBD1. Germline CDR1 is SEHNR and CDR2 is FQNEAQ (reference sequence). This CDR3 is 13 amino acids long. Trimming cost V 5 bases and J 1 base; bases outside gene matches: 1. In DNA, the CDR3 is TGTGCCAGCAGCCGACAGGGTAACTATGGCTACACCTTC. Translation gives CASSRQGNYGYTF.

The rearrangement joins TRBV5-1 to TRBJ1-2; D is uncertain. Germline CDR1 is SGHRS and CDR2 is YFSETQ. V was shortened by 0 bases and J by 4 bases, with 7 bases between the two germline ends. This CDR3 contains 13 residues. The CDR3 is CASSLDSVYGYTF. In DNA form, the CDR3 reads TGCGCCAGCAGCTTGGACAGCGTCTATGGCTACACCTTC.